The text below deals with one TCR beta chain. The record originates from a study of identical twins. cDNA carried unique molecular identifiers, and a universal primer site was added by template switching. TCRdb used MiXCR to reprocess the 5' RACE reads, holding one entry per CDR3 protein. The sample lists some 1,600,000 distinct CDR3 sequences; around 29% were seen once. The source material was cord blood. This TCR came from a newborn girl in good health.

CDR3 nucleotides: TGCGCCAGCAGCTTCACAGGGGCCAGGGAAAAACTGTTTTTT. Its translation: CASSFTGAREKLFF. The V gene is TRBV4-1, the J gene TRBJ1-4; 7 bases line up with TRBD1. With V trimmed by 5 bases and J by 8 bases, 8 bases remained unmatched. Germline CDR1 MGHRA, CDR2 YSYEKL. The CDR3 has 14 amino acids.